The T cell receptor beta chain described here comes from a study of cytomegalovirus exposure and HLA in healthy donors. Unmatched junction bases numbered 8, after V lost 8 bases and J lost 4 bases. In germline, CDR1 is MNHEY, CDR2 SVGAGI. The CDR3 totals 14 residues. PCR amplification relied on 60 Vbeta primers (plus 13 Jbeta primers). Clones were sequenced by immunoSEQ multiplex PCR, and TCRdb holds only the in-frame ones, with some missing. The data contain 120,000 or so clones, about 80% of them seen just once; the ten biggest clones take up around 9.1%. What was sequenced was PBMCs. The chain employs TRBV6-5 and TRBJ2-3, with 8 bases matching TRBD1. This receptor was identified in a woman aged 50 to 60 in good health and CMV-seropositive. CDR3 amino acids: CASGDRLLADTQYF. CDR3 nucleotide sequence: TGTGCCAGCGGGGACAGGTTGTTGGCAGATACGCAGTATTTT.